The 27 T cell receptor beta chains in this list originate from one sample, sequenced in a study of blood T cells in healthy people across ages. The second PCR ran about 6 to 11 cycles with a sample-barcoded 5' primer and J-beta primers. A single record per CDR3 protein comes from TCRdb applying MiXCR to the 5' RACE reads. This sample has hundreds of thousands of distinct CDR3 sequences, with roughly three fifths found just once. The material sequenced was blood. These receptors were obtained from a man aged 40-49 years in good health.

This clonotype has more than one count but fewer than ten. The V gene is TRBV14, the J gene TRBJ1-2, with D unclear. Trimming cost V 1 base and J 4 bases, with 7 bases left between them. Per the germline V gene, CDR1 is SGHDN and CDR2 is FVKESK. This CDR3 comprises 13 residues. The CDR3 DNA sequence: TGTGCCAGCAGCCAAGTAAACACCTATGGCTACACCTTC. Translation gives CASSQVNTYGYTF.

This rearrangement joins TRBV3-1 to TRBJ2-1; 7 bases match TRBD2. This CDR3 has 14 residues. V dropped 6 bases and J dropped 4; count of bases not matched to a gene: 6. Looked up from germline, CDR1 is LGHDT and CDR2 is YNNKEL (reference sequence). CDR3 sequence: CASSRRDYYNEQFF. The CDR3 DNA sequence: TGTGCCAGCAGTCGCCGGGACTATTACAATGAGCAGTTCTTC.

V usage is TRBV6-1 and J usage is TRBJ2-1, with TRBD2 identical over 11 bases. CDR1 and CDR2 (germline): MNHNS, SASEGT. J was trimmed by 0 bases and V by 3 bases; bases with no gene match: 13. The CDR3 runs to 20 residues. The CDR3 here is CASSDSGRGGLAGSYNEQFF. For the CDR3, the DNA is TGTGCCAGCAGTGATTCTGGCAGGGGAGGACTAGCGGGCTCCTACAATGAGCAGTTCTTC.

The rearrangement uses TRBV7-2 and TRBJ1-1; no definite D call. V dropped 5 bases and J dropped 0 bases, with 13 bases sitting between them. CDR3 length: 15 residues. The germline gives CDR1 SGHTA, CDR2 FQGNSA. The CDR3 here is CASSRAAGLNTEAFF. CDR3 sequence (DNA): TGTGCCAGCAGCCGAGCCGCGGGGTTGAACACTGAAGCTTTCTTT.

The CDR3 sequence: CASSGDLSTDTQYF. In DNA, the CDR3 is TGTGCCAGCAGTGGGGACCTGTCCACAGATACGCAGTATTTT. The rearrangement uses TRBV6-2 or TRBV6-3 and TRBJ2-3, with D perhaps TRBD1 or TRBD2 (5 bases each). Germline V gene lookup returns CDR1 MNHEY and CDR2 SVGEGT. With 5 bases removed from V and 2 bases from J, the gap between germline ends came to 11 bases. The CDR3 runs 14 residues.

This rearrangement joins TRBV14 to TRBJ2-7, with 9 positions matching TRBD1. Losses at the gene ends were 0 bases for V and 5 bases for J; bases not matched to a gene: 14. The germline V gene encodes CDR1 SGHDN and CDR2 FVKESK. The CDR3 is 18 amino acids. The CDR3 loop reads CASSQDLRTGTGYHEQYF. CDR3 DNA sequence: TGTGCCAGCAGCCAAGATTTAAGAACCGGGACAGGGTACCACGAGCAGTACTTC.

This clonotype has just a few counts. This chain joins TRBV7-8 and TRBJ2-1; no definite D call. TRBJ2-7 explains the end of the DNA better; the J call may be wrong. CDR1 is SGHVS, CDR2 FQNEAQ, per germline. The CDR3 is 16 amino acids. Here the CDR3 DNA reads TGTGCCAGCAGCTTAGTTGCAGTCAGCTCCTACAATGAGCAGTACTTC. Its translation: CASSLVAVSSYNEQYF.

J is TRBJ2-3 and V is TRBV3-1; D remains ambiguous. This CDR3 has 13 amino acids. Germline V gene sequence: CDR1 LGHDT, CDR2 YNNKEL (reference sequence). Trimming left V 1 base short and J 4 bases short, with 6 bases between. DNA of the CDR3: TGTGCCAGCAGCCAAGTCCTAGCAGATACGCAGTATTTT. Protein: CASSQVLADTQYF.

At least ten counts were recorded for this clonotype. The chain is built from TRBV9 and TRBJ1-4, with D perhaps TRBD1 (5 bases). Germline CDR1 SGDLS, CDR2 YYNGEE. The CDR3 runs 17 residues. Trimming shortened V by 4 bases and J by 0 bases, and 16 bases separated the two germline ends. The chain's CDR3 is CASSPRPSGSTNEKLFF. The CDR3 DNA reads TGTGCCAGCAGCCCTCGACCCTCAGGGTCAACTAATGAAAAACTGTTTTTT.

This chain joins TRBV6-2 or TRBV6-3 and TRBJ2-6, with TRBD1 matching over 7 bases. Unmatched junction bases numbered 13, after V lost 5 bases and J lost 0 bases. CDR1 is MNHEY and CDR2 is SVGEGT in the germline V gene. CDR3 length: 19 residues. The CDR3 is CASSLTRDSPYSGANVLTF. For the CDR3, the DNA is TGTGCCAGCAGTCTAACTCGGGACAGCCCCTACTCTGGGGCCAACGTCCTGACTTTC.

Note on this clonotype: The junction departs from germline at one end; a sequencing error may be responsible. The chain employs TRBV18 and TRBJ2-7; 9 nucleotides align to TRBD1. The germline V gene has CDR1 KGHSH and CDR2 LQKENI. This CDR3 region has 15 residues. The CDR3 DNA follows: TGTACCAGCTCCGCAGCGGGACAGGGTGCTCGCGAGCAGTACTTC. Translated: CTSSAAGQGAREQYF.

This clonotype was seen only a few times. This chain joins TRBV7-6 and TRBJ1-2, with a weak D call TRBD1 (6 bases). The CDR3 has 13 residues. The V end lost 4 bases, the J end lost 6 bases, and 12 bases lay between the germline ends. Germline CDR1 and CDR2: SGHVS and FNYEAQ. CDR3 protein: CASSYGTGNGYTF. As DNA, the CDR3 is TGTGCCAGCAGCTACGGAACAGGGAATGGCTACACCTTC.

The V and J genes are TRBV6-2 or TRBV6-3 and TRBJ1-1; unclear D gene. The CDR3 totals 14 residues. Germline lookup yields CDR1 MNHEY and CDR2 SVGEGT. The V end was cut by 6 bases, the J end by 4 bases, with 15 bases between. The CDR3 spells CASSFRELGTEAFF. CDR3 sequence (DNA): TGTGCCAGCAGCTTCCGAGAGCTAGGCACTGAAGCTTTCTTT.

This sequence joins TRBV19 and TRBJ1-1, with D unclear. Trimming shortened V by 6 bases and J by 8 bases, and 19 bases separated the two germline ends. Germline CDR1 is LNHDA and CDR2 is SQIVND (reference sequence). This CDR3 has 14 residues. CDR3: CASRPRPQYGEAFF. The CDR3 bases are TGTGCCAGTAGGCCCCGGCCCCAATATGGGGAAGCTTTCTTT.

The rearrangement joins TRBV5-1 to TRBJ2-1; 7 nucleotides line up with TRBD2. Germline CDR1 SGHRS, CDR2 YFSETQ. The V gene end was trimmed by 0 bases and the J gene end by 6 bases; junction bases not matched to a gene: 6. This CDR3 region has 15 residues. The CDR3 loop is CASSLATSRGNEQFF. CDR3 nucleotide sequence: TGCGCCAGCAGCTTGGCGACTAGCCGAGGCAATGAGCAGTTCTTC. Full variable domain (missing parts from reference TRBV5-1 and TRBJ2-1): KAGVTQTPRYLIKTRGQQVTLSCSPISGHRSVSWYQQTPGQGLQFLFEYFSETQRNKGNFPGRFSGRQFSNSRSEMNVSTLELGDSALYLCASSLATSRGNEQFFGPGTRLTVL.

This clonotype has more than one count but fewer than ten. V is TRBV14 and J is TRBJ2-3; 7 bases agree with TRBD1. The V gene's germline CDR1 is SGHDN and CDR2 FVKESK. The CDR3 consists of 14 residues. With V trimmed by 2 bases and J by 4 bases, 3 bases remained unmatched. This CDR3 reads CASSQRTGADTQYF. CDR3 nucleotides: TGTGCCAGCAGCCAAAGGACAGGAGCAGATACGCAGTATTTT. Based on the CDR3 plus reference TRBV14 and TRBJ2-3, the full variable domain is EAGVTQFPSHSVIEKGQTVTLRCDPISGHDNLYWYRRVMGKEIKFLLHFVKESKQDESGMPNNRFLAERTGGTYSTLKVQPAELEDSGVYFCASSQRTGADTQYFGPGTRLTVL.

The rearrangement joins TRBV29-1 to TRBJ2-7, with 8 bases that match TRBD2. The J call could be wrong; TRBJ2-5 is a better fit for the DNA end. The CDR3 loop spans 13 amino acids. CDR1 and CDR2 from the germline V gene are SQVTM and ANQGSEA. DNA for the CDR3: TGCAGCGTTGACCGGGGGGGTGGCGAGACCCAGTACTTC. Translation: CSVDRGGGETQYF.

This chain links TRBV6-1 with TRBJ1-2; 9 nucleotides agree with TRBD1. Losses at the gene ends were 6 bases for V and 1 base for J; bases not matched to a gene: 15. Germline V CDR1 and CDR2: MNHNS, SASEGT. The CDR3 contains 18 residues. CDR3 residues: CASSSVEGQGFFNYGYTF. The CDR3 DNA reads as TGTGCCAGCAGCTCCGTTGAGGGACAGGGTTTTTTTAACTATGGCTACACCTTC.

This clonotype was seen a handful of times. The chain recombines TRBV5-1 with TRBJ1-4, with TRBD1 matching over 8 bases. V lost 3 bases and J lost 8; bases outside the gene matches: 6. Germline CDR1 is SGHRS and CDR2 is YFSETQ. The length of the CDR3 is 14 residues. CDR3 nucleotides: TGCGCCAGCAGCTGGCAGGGGGCGAGGGAAAAACTGTTTTTT. Translated, it gives CASSWQGAREKLFF.

This clonotype was observed a few times. This chain connects TRBV12-3 or TRBV12-4 to TRBJ2-3; TRBD1 might be the D (6 bases). The CDR3 length is 14 residues. Trimming left V 3 bases short and J 3 bases short, with 10 bases between. CDR3 region: CASSFDRTTDTQYF. CDR3 DNA sequence: TGTGCCAGCAGTTTTGACAGGACAACAGATACGCAGTATTTT.

In its sample, this clonotype was seen a few times. V is TRBV2 and J is TRBJ2-1, with D possibly being TRBD2 (7 bases). Germline CDR1 is SNHLY and CDR2 is FYNNEI. The V gene lost 2 bases and the J gene lost 9 bases, with 20 bases spanning the gap. CDR3 length: 16 residues. Here the CDR3 DNA reads TGTGCCAGCAGTGAAAGGGGGGGGACCCCTCTTGGTGAGCAGTTCTTC. It codes for CASSERGGTPLGEQFF.

The rearrangement joins TRBV20-1 to TRBJ1-2; no firm D call. Looked up from germline, CDR1 is DFQATT and CDR2 is SNEGSKA (reference sequence). The CDR3 extends over 13 amino acids. Trimming left V 6 bases short and J 3 bases short, with 14 bases between. CDR3 residues: CSASPEAYYGYTF. DNA for the CDR3: TGCAGTGCAAGCCCCGAGGCGTACTATGGCTACACCTTC.

This clonotype was picked up one time. This sequence joins TRBV7-9 and TRBJ1-1; D might be TRBD1 (5 bases). Trimming cost V 5 bases and J 6 bases, with 13 bases left between them. The CDR3 is made up of 13 amino acids. Germline loops: CDR1 SEHNR, CDR2 FQNEAQ (reference sequence). The CDR3 DNA sequence: TGTGCCAGCAGCCCACAGAGGGGCCCTGAAGCTTTCTTT. This codes for CASSPQRGPEAFF.

The chain has TRBV6-6 and TRBJ2-6; D gene ambiguous. The germline CDR1 and CDR2 sequences are MNHNY and SVGAGI (reference sequence). CDR3 length: 15 amino acids. With 3 bases removed from V and 4 bases from J, the gap between germline ends came to 10 bases. The CDR3 loop reads CASSYGRRGANVLTF. In DNA, the CDR3 is TGTGCCAGCAGTTATGGACGAAGGGGGGCCAACGTCCTGACTTTC.

V is TRBV6-5 and J is TRBJ2-4; D gene ambiguous. CDR3 size: 17 residues. CDR1 and CDR2 from the germline V gene are MNHEY and SVGAGI. V dropped 0 bases and J dropped 0 bases, with 12 bases sitting between them. The CDR3 DNA reads TGTGCCAGCAGTTACTCGGCGTGGGATCAAGCCAAAAACATTCAGTACTTC. Protein sequence: CASSYSAWDQAKNIQYF.

The chain couples TRBV12-3 or TRBV12-4 to TRBJ2-3, with 12 positions matching TRBD2. CDR3 length equals 15 residues. Trimming took 6 bases from V and 5 from J; bases not matched to a gene: 6. CDR3 sequence: CASRPSGGAIDTQYF. As DNA, the CDR3 is TGTGCCAGCAGGCCTAGCGGGGGGGCGATAGATACGCAGTATTTT.

The chain has TRBV4-2 and TRBJ2-1; TRBD2 aligns across 12 bases. V shed 6 bases, J shed 6 bases, and the junction held 21 bases outside the gene matches. Germline V lookup: CDR1 LGHNA, CDR2 YNFKEQ. This CDR3 spans 20 amino acids. As DNA, the CDR3 is TGTGCCAGCAGTCCAAGAGCAGTGGCTAGCGGGGGGGCAGAGTTCAATGAGCAGTTCTTC. Protein: CASSPRAVASGGAEFNEQFF.